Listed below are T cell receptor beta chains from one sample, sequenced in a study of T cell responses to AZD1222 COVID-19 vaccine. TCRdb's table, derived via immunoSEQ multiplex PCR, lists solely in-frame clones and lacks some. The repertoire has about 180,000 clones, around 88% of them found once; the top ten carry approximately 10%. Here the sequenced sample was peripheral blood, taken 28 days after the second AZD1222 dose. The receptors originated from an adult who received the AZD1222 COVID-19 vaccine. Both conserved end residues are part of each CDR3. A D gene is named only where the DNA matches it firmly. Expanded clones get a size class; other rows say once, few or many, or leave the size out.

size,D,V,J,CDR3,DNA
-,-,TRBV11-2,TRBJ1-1,CASSLARNTEAFF,TGTGCCAGCAGCTTAGCTAGAAACACTGAAGCTTTCTTT
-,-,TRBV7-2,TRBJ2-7,CASSLVATPGSYEQYF,TGTGCCAGCAGCTTAGTGGCTACACCTGGCTCCTACGAGCAGTACTTC
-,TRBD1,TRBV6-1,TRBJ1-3,CASGDRDRSGNTIYF,TGTGCCAGCGGAGACAGGGATCGGTCTGGAAACACCATATATTTT
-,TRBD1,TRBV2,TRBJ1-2,CASSEIQGDFGYTF,TGTGCCAGCAGTGAAATACAGGGGGACTTTGGCTACACCTTC
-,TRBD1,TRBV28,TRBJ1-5,CASSLQGARRQPQHF,TGTGCCAGCAGTTTACAGGGGGCCCGCCGACAGCCCCAGCATTTT
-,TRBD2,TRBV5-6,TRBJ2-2,CASSLGLAGTGELFF,TGTGCCAGCAGTTTAGGACTAGCGGGCACCGGGGAGCTGTTTTTT
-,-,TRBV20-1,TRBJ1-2,CSASEGRDGGYTF,TGCAGTGCTAGTGAGGGCAGGGATGGTGGCTACACCTTC
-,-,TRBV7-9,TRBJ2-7,CASSWLTGPYEQYF,TGTGCCAGCAGCTGGCTGACAGGCCCCTACGAGCAGTACTTC
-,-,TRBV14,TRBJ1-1,CASSQDGGRSEAFF,TGTGCCAGCAGCCAAGATGGGGGGCGAAGTGAAGCTTTCTTT
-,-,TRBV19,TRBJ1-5,CASSTQTGIGQPQHF,TGTGCCAGTAGTACTCAAACAGGGATTGGACAGCCCCAGCATTTT
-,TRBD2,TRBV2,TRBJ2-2,CASSGPLGLASGELFF,TGTGCCAGCAGTGGCCCTTTAGGACTAGCGTCCGGGGAGCTGTTTTTT
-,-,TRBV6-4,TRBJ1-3,CASSGGTRRSGNTIYF,TGTGCCAGCAGTGGAGGGACACGTCGTTCCGGAAACACCATATATTTT
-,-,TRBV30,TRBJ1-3,CAWSVQVLGNTIYF,TGTGCCTGGAGTGTACAAGTCTTGGGAAACACCATATATTTT
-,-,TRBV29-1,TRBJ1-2,CSVKGGGYGYTF,TGCAGCGTTAAGGGGGGCGGCTATGGCTACACCTTC
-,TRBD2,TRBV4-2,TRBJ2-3,CASSPNSGGGTDTQYF,TGTGCCAGCAGCCCGAATAGCGGGGGGGGCACAGATACGCAGTATTTT
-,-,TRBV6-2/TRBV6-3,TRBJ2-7,CASSYRADTNEQYF,TGTGCCAGCAGTTACCGGGCAGACACCAACGAGCAGTACTTC
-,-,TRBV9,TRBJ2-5,CASSVGAGDLQETQYF,TGTGCCAGCAGCGTAGGGGCAGGGGACCTCCAAGAGACCCAGTACTTC
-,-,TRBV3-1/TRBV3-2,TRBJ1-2,CASSANYGYTF,TGTGCCAGCAGCGCTAACTATGGCTACACCTTC
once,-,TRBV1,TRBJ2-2,CTSSQVPEQGGFCGELFF,TGCACCAGCAGCCAGGTCCCAGAACAAGGTGGGTTTTGCGGGGAGCTGTTTTTT
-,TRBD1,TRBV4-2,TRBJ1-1,CASSQAGQGSPEAFF,TGTGCCAGCAGCCAAGCGGGACAGGGGAGCCCTGAAGCTTTCTTT
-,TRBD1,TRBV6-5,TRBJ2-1,CASSFSGGSYNEQFF,TGTGCCAGCAGTTTCTCAGGGGGCTCCTACAATGAGCAGTTCTTC
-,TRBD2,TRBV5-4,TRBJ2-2,CASSLDPSGGRNTGELFF,TGTGCCAGCAGCTTGGATCCTAGCGGGGGTCGGAACACCGGGGAGCTGTTTTTT
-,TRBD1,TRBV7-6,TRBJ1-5,CASSLGGTGSNQPQHF,TGTGCCAGCAGCTTGGGCGGGACAGGTAGCAATCAGCCCCAGCATTTT
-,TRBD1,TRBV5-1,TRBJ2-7,CASSLRDREEEQYF,TGCGCCAGCAGCTTGCGGGACAGGGAAGAAGAGCAGTACTTC
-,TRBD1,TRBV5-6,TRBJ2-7,CASSLVTGPEQYF,TGTGCCAGCAGCTTGGTGACAGGGCCCGAGCAGTACTTC
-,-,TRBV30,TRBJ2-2,CAWSRAVDTGELFF,TGTGCCTGGAGTCGGGCCGTCGACACCGGGGAGCTGTTTTTT
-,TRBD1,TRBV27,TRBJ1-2,CASSLSGQGAGYTF,TGTGCCAGCAGTTTATCAGGACAGGGCGCCGGCTACACCTTC
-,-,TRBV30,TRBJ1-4,CAWEPGRRNEKLFF,TGTGCCTGGGAACCGGGACGGCGTAATGAAAAACTGTTTTTT
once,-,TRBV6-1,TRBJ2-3,CASSGPTGRSTDTQYF,TGTGCCAGCAGTGGGCCGACAGGGAGGAGCACAGATACGCAGTATTTT
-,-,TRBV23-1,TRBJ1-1,CASSRARESNTEAFF,TGCGCCAGCAGTCGGGCGCGGGAGTCGAACACTGAAGCTTTCTTT
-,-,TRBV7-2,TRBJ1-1,CASSPLLRLNTEAFF,TGTGCCAGCAGCCCTCTCCTTAGGCTGAACACTGAAGCTTTCTTT
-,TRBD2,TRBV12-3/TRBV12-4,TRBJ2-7,CAGTSGSSYEQYF,TGTGCCGGCACTAGCGGCAGCTCCTACGAGCAGTACTTC